This record covers a single T cell receptor beta chain. This clonotype was picked up many times. The target of this receptor is not known. Per-base quality was not reported, and no clone a single base away is much larger than it. This specimen belongs to a study of T-cell reconstitution after alpha-beta-depleted transplantation in children (TCRdb year 2016). In terms of the full investigation: Using TCR repertoire profiling, the study quantitatively followed how T-cell immune reconstitution unfolded in children after TCRalphabeta/CD19-depleted allogeneic hematopoietic cell transplantation.

Library generation was performed with PCR. The sequencer was an Illumina HiSeq 2500. Molecular barcoding was employed in the preparation of TCR libraries, with unique molecular identifiers being used to normalize TCRbeta repertoire quantification. TCRdb cleaned the public reads at Q25 with fastp, built clones with MiXCR and kept in-frame beta chains. Each CDR3 protein appears once, grouped with its most common genes and DNA. This sample lists 190,000 or so distinct CDR3 sequences; about 6.4% were detected once. The top ten clonotypes cover about 2.9% of the sample. The CDR3 sequence holds 15 residues, the cysteine and phenylalanine included. Only the CDR3 DNA is retained, 45 bases long and in frame from the first base. In the germline V gene, CDR1 corresponds to MGHRA and CDR2 to YSYEKL. V and J are truncated by 1 base and 6 bases respectively, leaving an intervening sequence of 16 bases.

This sequence was found in a human donor who donated a stem cell graft to a child with Wiskott-Aldrich syndrome. The sequences come from PBMCs from the stem cell graft donor, collected from the stem cell graft. The chain employs TRBV4-1 and TRBJ2-7, and possibly TRBD2, on 6 matching bases. The DNA sequence is as follows: TGCGCCAGCAGCCAAGGAGGAGGGGACCCCATCGAGCAGTACTTC. Its product reads: CASSQGGGDPIEQYF.